This TCR beta chain was observed in a study of CD8 T cells in ankylosing spondylitis. The study's findings and limits: What appeared characteristic of ankylosing spondylitis blood was a TCR beta motif of under 10 highly homologous variants. Before this, some motif variants had been reported in reactive arthritis synovial fluid and blood. As reported, disease-linked clones showed significant enrichment in matched ankylosing spondylitis synovial fluid.

This clonotype was seen repeatedly, ten times or more. Its specificity is unknown. Molecular-barcoded quantitative 5'-RACE produced these TCR beta libraries. Via MiXCR, TCRdb re-called the 5' RACE reads, giving one row per CDR3 protein. Of about 340,000 distinct CDR3 sequences listed, approximately 15% are singletons. Looked up from germline, CDR1 is SGHRS and CDR2 is YFSETQ. The CDR3 has 14 amino acids. The V and J ends lost 4 bases and 4 bases respectively, with 14 bases between them. The genes are TRBV5-1 and TRBJ1-1; D possibly corresponds to TRBD1 (6 bases). This receptor was identified in a male donor with ankylosing spondylitis or in good health (not recorded which). The specimen was blood, either unsorted or a sorted T cell fraction (not recorded which). CDR3 bases: TGCGCCAGCAGCCCCCAGGGGTTAGGCACTGAAGCTTTCTTT. It yields the protein CASSPQGLGTEAFF.